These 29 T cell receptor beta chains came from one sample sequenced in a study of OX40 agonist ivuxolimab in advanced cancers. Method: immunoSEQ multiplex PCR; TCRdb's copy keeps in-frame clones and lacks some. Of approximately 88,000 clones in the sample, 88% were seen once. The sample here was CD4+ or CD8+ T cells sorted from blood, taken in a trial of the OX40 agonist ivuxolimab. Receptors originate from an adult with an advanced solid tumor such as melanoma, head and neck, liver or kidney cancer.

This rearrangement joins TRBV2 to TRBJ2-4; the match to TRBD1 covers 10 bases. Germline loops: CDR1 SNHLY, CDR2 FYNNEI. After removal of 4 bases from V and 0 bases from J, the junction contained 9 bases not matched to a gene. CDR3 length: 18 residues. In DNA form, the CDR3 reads TGTGCCAGCAGTGGGGGGACAGGGGTAATTGCAGCCAAAAACATTCAGTACTTC. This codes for CASSGGTGVIAAKNIQYF.

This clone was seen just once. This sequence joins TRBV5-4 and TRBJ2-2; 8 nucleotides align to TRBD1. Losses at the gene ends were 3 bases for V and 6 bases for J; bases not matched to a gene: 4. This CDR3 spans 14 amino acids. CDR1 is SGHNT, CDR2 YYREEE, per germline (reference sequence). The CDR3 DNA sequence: TGTGCCAGCAGCTGGGGACAGGTCCCCGGGGAGCTGTTTTTT. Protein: CASSWGQVPGELFF.

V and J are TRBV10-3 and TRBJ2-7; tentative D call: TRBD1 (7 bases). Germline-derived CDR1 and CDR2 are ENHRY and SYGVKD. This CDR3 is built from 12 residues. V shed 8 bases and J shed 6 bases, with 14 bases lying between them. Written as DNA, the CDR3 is TGTGCCATCGGTGGCAGGGGGGCCGAGCAGTACTTC. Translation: CAIGGRGAEQYF.

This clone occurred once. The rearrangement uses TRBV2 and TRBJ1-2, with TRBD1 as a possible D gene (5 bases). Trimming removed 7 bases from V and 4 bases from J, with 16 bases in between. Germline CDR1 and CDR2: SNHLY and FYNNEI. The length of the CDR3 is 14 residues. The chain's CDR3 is CASISTTVVYGYTF. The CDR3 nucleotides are TGTGCCAGCATTTCCACGACAGTGGTCTATGGCTACACCTTC.

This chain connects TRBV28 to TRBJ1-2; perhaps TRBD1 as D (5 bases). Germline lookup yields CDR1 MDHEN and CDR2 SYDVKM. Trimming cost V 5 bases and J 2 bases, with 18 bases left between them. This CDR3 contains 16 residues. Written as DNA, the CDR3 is TGTGCCAGCAGTCCACCGGGGGTTCGACAAAACTATGGCTACACCTTC. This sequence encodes CASSPPGVRQNYGYTF.

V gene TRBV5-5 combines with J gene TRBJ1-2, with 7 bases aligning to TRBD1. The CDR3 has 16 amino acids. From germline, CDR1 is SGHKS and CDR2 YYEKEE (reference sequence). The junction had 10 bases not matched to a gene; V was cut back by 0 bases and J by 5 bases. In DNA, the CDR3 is TGTGCCAGCAGCTTGGCCACGGAGGGGGCGCGGTATGGCTACACCTTC. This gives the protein CASSLATEGARYGYTF.

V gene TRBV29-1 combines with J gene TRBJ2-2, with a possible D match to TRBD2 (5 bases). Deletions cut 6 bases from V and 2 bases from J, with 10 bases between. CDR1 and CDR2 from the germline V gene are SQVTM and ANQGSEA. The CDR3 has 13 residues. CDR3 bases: TGCAGCGTCGGACGGGGAAACACCGGGGAGCTGTTTTTT. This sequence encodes CSVGRGNTGELFF.

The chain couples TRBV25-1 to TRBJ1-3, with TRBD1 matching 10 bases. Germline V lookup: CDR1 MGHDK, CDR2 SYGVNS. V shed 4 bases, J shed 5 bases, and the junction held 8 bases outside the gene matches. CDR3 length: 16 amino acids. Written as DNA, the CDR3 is TGTGCCAGCAGTGCCCGACAGGGGGCTGGAAGAAACACCATATATTTT. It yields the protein CASSARQGAGRNTIYF. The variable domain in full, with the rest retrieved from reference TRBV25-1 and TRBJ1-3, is EADIYQTPRYLVIGTGKKITLECSQTMGHDKMYWYQQDPGMELHLIHYSYGVNSTEKGDLSSESTVSRIRTEHFPLTLESARPSHTSQYLCASSARQGAGRNTIYFGEGSWLTVV.

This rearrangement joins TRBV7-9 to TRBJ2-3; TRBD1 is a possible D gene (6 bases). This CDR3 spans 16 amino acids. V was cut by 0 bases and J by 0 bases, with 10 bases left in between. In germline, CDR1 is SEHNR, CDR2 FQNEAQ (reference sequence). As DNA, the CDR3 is TGTGCCAGCAGCTTAGCTGGACAGTTTAGCACAGATACGCAGTATTTT. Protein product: CASSLAGQFSTDTQYF.

In nucleotides, the CDR3 is TGCGCCAGCAGCCAAGATTTTGATACAGGAGAGGCCAACGTCCTGACTTTC. Its protein product is CASSQDFDTGEANVLTF. The V and J genes are TRBV4-3 and TRBJ2-6; a weak D match, TRBD1 (5 bases). With 0 bases removed from V and 6 bases from J, the gap between germline ends came to 15 bases. CDR3 size: 17 residues. Per germline, CDR1 LGHNA and CDR2 YSLEER.

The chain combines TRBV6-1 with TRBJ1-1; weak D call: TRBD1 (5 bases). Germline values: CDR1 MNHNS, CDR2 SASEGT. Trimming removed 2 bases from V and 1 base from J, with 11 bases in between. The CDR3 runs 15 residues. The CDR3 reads CASSEKRQRNTEAFF. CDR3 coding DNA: TGTGCCAGCAGTGAAAAACGACAGAGGAACACTGAAGCTTTCTTT.

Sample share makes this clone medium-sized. The CDR3: CASRDKGGYGYTF. For the CDR3, the DNA is TGTGCCAGTAGGGACAAAGGAGGCTATGGCTACACCTTC. This chain links TRBV19 with TRBJ1-2; D is perhaps TRBD1 (5 bases). The germline V gene encodes CDR1 LNHDA and CDR2 SQIVND (reference sequence). V lost 6 bases and J 4 bases, leaving 12 bases between the germline ends. The CDR3 consists of 13 residues.

The CDR3 region has the DNA TGTGCCAGCAGGTCGGGCAGGGGAGTTGGGAACACTGAAGCTTTCTTT. Protein sequence: CASRSGRGVGNTEAFF. The chain uses TRBV2 and TRBJ1-1; tentatively, D is TRBD1 (6 bases). The V end lost 6 bases, the J end lost 1 base, and 18 bases lay between the germline ends. The CDR3 has 16 amino acids. The germline V gene has CDR1 SNHLY and CDR2 FYNNEI.

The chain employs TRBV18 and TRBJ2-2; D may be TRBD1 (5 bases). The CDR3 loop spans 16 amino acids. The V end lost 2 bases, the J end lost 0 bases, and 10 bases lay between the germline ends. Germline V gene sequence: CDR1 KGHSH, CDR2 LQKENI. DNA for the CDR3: TGTGCCAGCTCACCAGTACAGGCGGCGAACACCGGGGAGCTGTTTTTT. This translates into CASSPVQAANTGELFF.

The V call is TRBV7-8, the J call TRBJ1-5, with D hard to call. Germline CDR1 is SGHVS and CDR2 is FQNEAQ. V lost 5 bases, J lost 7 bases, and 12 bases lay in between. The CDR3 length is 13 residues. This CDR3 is CASSQFLGQPQHF. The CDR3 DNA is TGTGCCAGCAGCCAATTCTTAGGGCAGCCCCAGCATTTT.

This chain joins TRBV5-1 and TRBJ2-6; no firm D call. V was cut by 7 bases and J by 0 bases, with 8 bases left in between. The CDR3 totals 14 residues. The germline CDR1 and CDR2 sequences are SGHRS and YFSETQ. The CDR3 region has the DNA TGCGCCAGCTTTCCCAACTCTGGGGCCAACGTCCTGACTTTC. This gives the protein CASFPNSGANVLTF.

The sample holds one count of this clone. The CDR3 here is CASRVPGQGDNEQFF. The CDR3 DNA reads as TGTGCCAGCAGGGTACCGGGACAGGGGGACAATGAGCAGTTCTTC. The chain combines TRBV6-6 with TRBJ2-1, with TRBD1 matching over 11 bases. The V segment lost 6 bases and the J segment 5 bases; nucleotides outside the gene matches: 6. The CDR3 is 15 amino acids. The germline V gene encodes CDR1 MNHNY and CDR2 SVGAGI (reference sequence).

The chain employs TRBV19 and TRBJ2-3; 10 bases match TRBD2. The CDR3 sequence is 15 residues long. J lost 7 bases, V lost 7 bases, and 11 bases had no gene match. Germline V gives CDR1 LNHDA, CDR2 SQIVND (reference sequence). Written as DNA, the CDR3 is TGTGCCAGTACGAGTGTAGCGGGGGGCAGGAATACGCAGTATTTT. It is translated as CASTSVAGGRNTQYF.

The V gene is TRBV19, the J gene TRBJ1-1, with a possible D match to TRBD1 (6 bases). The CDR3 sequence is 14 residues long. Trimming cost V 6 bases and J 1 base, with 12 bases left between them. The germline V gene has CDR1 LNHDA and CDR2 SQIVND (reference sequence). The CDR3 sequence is CASRFGTTNTEAFF. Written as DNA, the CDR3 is TGTGCCAGTAGGTTCGGGACAACGAACACTGAAGCTTTCTTT.

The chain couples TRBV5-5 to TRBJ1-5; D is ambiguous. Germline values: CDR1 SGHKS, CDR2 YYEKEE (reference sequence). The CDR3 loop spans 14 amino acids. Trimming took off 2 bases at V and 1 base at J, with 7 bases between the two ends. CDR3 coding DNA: TGTGCCAGCAGCTTACTCGGCAGCAATCAGCCCCAGCATTTT. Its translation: CASSLLGSNQPQHF.

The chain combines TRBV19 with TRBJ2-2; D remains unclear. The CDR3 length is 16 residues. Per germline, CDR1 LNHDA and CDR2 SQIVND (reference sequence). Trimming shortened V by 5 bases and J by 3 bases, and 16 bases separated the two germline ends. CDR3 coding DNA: TGTGCCAGTAGTGATGGCCCCCCGAGCTACACCGGGGAGCTGTTTTTT. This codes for CASSDGPPSYTGELFF.

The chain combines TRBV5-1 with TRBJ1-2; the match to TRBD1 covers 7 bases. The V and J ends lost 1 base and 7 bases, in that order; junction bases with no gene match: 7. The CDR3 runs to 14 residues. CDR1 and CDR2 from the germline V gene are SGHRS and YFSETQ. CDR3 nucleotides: TGCGCCAGCAGCTTGACAGGGGTAGTCGGTGGCTACACCTTC. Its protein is CASSLTGVVGGYTF.

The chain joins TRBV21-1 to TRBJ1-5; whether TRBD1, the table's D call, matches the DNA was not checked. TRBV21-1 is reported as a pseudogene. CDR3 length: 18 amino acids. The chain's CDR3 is CASSRYGTEKNSNQPQHF. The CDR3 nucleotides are TGTGCCAGCAGCCGTTATGGGACAGAAAAAAATAGCAATCAGCCCCAGCATTTT.

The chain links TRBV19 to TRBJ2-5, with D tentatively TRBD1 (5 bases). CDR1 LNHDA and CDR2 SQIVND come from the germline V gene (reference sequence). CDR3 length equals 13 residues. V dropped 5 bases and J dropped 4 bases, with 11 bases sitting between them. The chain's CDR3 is CASSPGDRETQYF. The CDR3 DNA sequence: TGTGCCAGTAGTCCTGGCGACAGAGAGACCCAGTACTTC.

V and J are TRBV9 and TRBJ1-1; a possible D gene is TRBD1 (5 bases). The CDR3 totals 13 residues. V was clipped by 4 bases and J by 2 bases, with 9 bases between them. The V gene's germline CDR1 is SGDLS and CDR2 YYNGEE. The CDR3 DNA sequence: TGTGCCAGCAGCCGGGACCCTAACACTGAAGCTTTCTTT. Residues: CASSRDPNTEAFF.

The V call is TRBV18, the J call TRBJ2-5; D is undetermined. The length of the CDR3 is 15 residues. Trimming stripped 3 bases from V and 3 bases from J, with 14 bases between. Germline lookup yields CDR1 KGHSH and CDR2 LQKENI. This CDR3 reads CASSPSTAYEETQYF. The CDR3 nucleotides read TGTGCCAGCTCACCCTCGACGGCTTATGAAGAGACCCAGTACTTC.

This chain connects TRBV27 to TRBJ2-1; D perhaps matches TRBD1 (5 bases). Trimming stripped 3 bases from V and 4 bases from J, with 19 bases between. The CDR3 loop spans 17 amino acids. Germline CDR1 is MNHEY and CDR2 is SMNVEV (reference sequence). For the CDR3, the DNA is TGTGCCAGCAGTTTGAAGACAAGGATTGGGGCATACAATGAGCAGTTCTTC. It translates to CASSLKTRIGAYNEQFF.

CDR3 sequence: CASSLLGRDAGADTQYF. CDR3 bases: TGCGCCAGCAGCCTTCTTGGCCGGGACGCGGGGGCAGATACGCAGTATTTT. The chain uses TRBV5-1 and TRBJ2-3, with 7 bases lining up with TRBD2. Germline loops: CDR1 SGHRS, CDR2 YFSETQ. This CDR3 has 17 residues. V shed 4 bases, J shed 4 bases, and the junction held 15 bases outside the gene matches.

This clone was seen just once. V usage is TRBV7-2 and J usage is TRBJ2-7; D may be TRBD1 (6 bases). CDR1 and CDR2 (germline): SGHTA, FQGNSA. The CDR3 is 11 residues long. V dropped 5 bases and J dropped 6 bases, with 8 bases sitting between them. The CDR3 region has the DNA TGTGCCAGCAGCATAGGGGGCGAGCAGTACTTC. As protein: CASSIGGEQYF.